This T cell receptor (beta chain) was found in a study of cytomegalovirus exposure and HLA in healthy donors. After removal of 4 bases from V and 6 bases from J, the junction contained 6 bases not matched to a gene. This CDR3 comprises 13 residues. CDR1 and CDR2 (germline): SGHNT, YYREEE (reference sequence). Whole-study results and caveats: Sequencing likely generated an artifact that appeared as a cluster of highly shared sequence variants. Presence/absence analyses assumed roughly uniform sequencing depth across donors, which may not hold. A later analysis linked some 17,000 TCR beta sequences to HLA alleles at 0.05 false discovery rate.

In regard to this clone: No antigen is known for it.

The study ran its PCR with 60 Vbeta and 13 Jbeta primers. Data came from immunoSEQ multiplex PCR; TCRdb stores just in-frame clones and leaves some out. The table has 80,000 to 100,000 clones, about 78% seen once. Sample: PBMCs. The clonotype originates from a man between 40 and 49 years old in good health and CMV-seronegative. V gene TRBV5-4 combines with J gene TRBJ1-1; 7 bases line up with TRBD1. The CDR3: CASSPGGTAEAFF. In nucleotides, the CDR3 is TGTGCCAGCAGCCCTGGGGGGACAGCTGAAGCTTTCTTT.